This TCR beta chain is from a study of PD-L1 blockade in urothelial cancer. This clone was seen a single time. The repertoire was sequenced with immunoSEQ multiplex PCR; TCRdb's copy has only in-frame clones and lacks some. The repertoire holds roughly 90,000 clones, with roughly 90% as singletons. The germline V gene has CDR1 SGHDT and CDR2 YYEEEE. Trimming removed 0 bases at V and 5 bases at J, with 8 bases between. This CDR3 is built from 14 residues. The clonotype was recovered from a man aged 60-69 years with urothelial cancer. The sample here was PBMCs, taken around atezolizumab (anti-PD-L1) treatment. J is TRBJ1-4 and V is TRBV5-6, with a possible D match to TRBD1 (5 bases). This CDR3 is CASSLGQGNEKLFF. CDR3 in DNA: TGTGCCAGCAGCTTGGGTCAGGGAAATGAAAAACTGTTTTTT.